These 10 T cell receptor beta chains share one sample of origin, sequenced in a study of T-cell memory formation after mild COVID-19. TCRdb reprocessed the 5' RACE reads via MiXCR and lists one record per CDR3 protein. This sample yields 550,000 to 700,000 distinct CDR3 sequences, of which over 15% are seen a single time; approximately 12% belongs to the top ten. The specimen sequenced was PBMCs or a T cell subset sorted from them (not recorded which). These receptors all come from an adult woman who had mild COVID-19 (a few samples of this study predate the infection). Cell type and time point are not known.

Ten or more counts support this clonotype. One end of the junction does not line up with germline, which may come from a read error. V usage is TRBV5-1 and J usage is TRBJ2-5; 9 nucleotides line up with TRBD1. The CDR3 consists of 14 residues. Germline V gene data show CDR1 as SGHRS and CDR2 as YFSETQ. The CDR3 nucleotides are TGTGCCAGCAGCTCCGGACAGGGGAAAGAGACCCAGTACTTC. As protein: CASSSGQGKETQYF. Looking up the rest from reference TRBV5-1 and TRBJ2-5 gives the full variable domain: KAGVTQTPRYLIKTRGQQVTLSCSPISGHRSVSWYQQTPGQGLQFLFEYFSETQRNKGNFPGRFSGRQFSNSRSEMNVSTLELGDSALYLCASSSGQGKETQYFGPGTRLLVL.

The chain links TRBV5-1 to TRBJ2-2; D call uncertain. The V end lost 0 bases, the J end lost 6 bases, and 9 bases lay between the germline ends. Per germline, CDR1 SGHRS and CDR2 YFSETQ. CDR3 length: 14 residues. CDR3: CASSLVGFAGELFF. The CDR3 DNA follows: TGCGCCAGCAGCTTGGTGGGGTTCGCCGGGGAGCTGTTTTTT.

The chain has TRBV24-1 and TRBJ2-7; D ambiguous. From germline, CDR1 is KGHDR and CDR2 SFDVKD. The CDR3 length is 14 residues. The ends were cut back, 4 bases at V and 0 bases at J, with 9 bases in the middle. CDR3 sequence (DNA): TGTGCCACCAGTGACAGCTCGAACTCCTACGAGCAGTACTTC. Encoded protein: CATSDSSNSYEQYF.

There are a few counts of this clonotype. The chain recombines TRBV6-1 with TRBJ2-5, with D unclear. Germline-derived CDR1 and CDR2 are MNHNS and SASEGT. CDR3 length: 12 residues. The V end was cut by 2 bases, the J end by 5 bases, with 6 bases between. In DNA, the CDR3 is TGTGCCAGCAGTGAAACGTGGGAGACCCAGTACTTC. As protein: CASSETWETQYF.

This clonotype has more than one count but fewer than ten. The genes are TRBV20-1 and TRBJ2-7, with D unclear. The ends were cut back, 5 bases at V and 3 bases at J, with 17 bases in the middle. The CDR3 extends over 14 amino acids. The germline CDR1 and CDR2 sequences are DFQATT and SNEGSKA (reference sequence). CDR3 sequence (DNA): TGCAGTGCTTCCCTTGTGTTTGGTCGCTACGAGCAGTACTTC. This encodes CSASLVFGRYEQYF.

The rearrangement uses TRBV27 and TRBJ1-6; perhaps TRBD1 as D (6 bases). The V and J ends lost 0 bases and 6 bases respectively, with 9 bases between them. The CDR3 runs 15 residues. Per the germline V gene, CDR1 is MNHEY and CDR2 is SMNVEV (reference sequence). CDR3 sequence: CASSLSDRFNSPLHF. CDR3 coding DNA: TGTGCCAGCAGTTTATCCGACAGGTTTAATTCACCCCTCCACTTT.

This clonotype was seen a few times. The CDR3 loop reads CASSQGDRGRRNTEAFF. In DNA form, the CDR3 reads TGCGCCAGCAGCCAAGGGGACAGGGGGCGACGGAACACTGAAGCTTTCTTT. The chain recombines TRBV4-1 with TRBJ1-1, with 12 bases lining up with TRBD1. Germline CDR1 MGHRA, CDR2 YSYEKL. The CDR3 is 17 amino acids. After removal of 1 base from V and 1 base from J, the junction contained 4 bases not matched to a gene.

This sequence joins TRBV12-3 or TRBV12-4 and TRBJ2-5; TRBD1 aligns across 8 bases. The CDR3 is 14 amino acids. The V segment lost 6 bases and the J segment 2 bases; nucleotides outside the gene matches: 5. The CDR3 loop reads CASRRDRQQETQYF. CDR3 nucleotides: TGTGCCAGCAGAAGGGACAGGCAACAAGAGACCCAGTACTTC.

This clonotype was seen only a few times. The chain is built from TRBV27 and TRBJ2-7; D perhaps matches TRBD2 (5 bases). The V end was cut by 6 bases, the J end by 7 bases, with 19 bases between. The CDR3 spans 14 residues. Germline V gene sequence: CDR1 MNHEY, CDR2 SMNVEV (reference sequence). Here the CDR3 DNA reads TGTGCCAGCAGCCTAGCAGTCTCCCTTGAAGAGCAGTACTTC. It specifies CASSLAVSLEEQYF.

This clonotype was seen more than once but under ten times. The CDR3 sequence is CASSRGRNDMNTEAFF. The DNA for the CDR3 is TGCGCCAGCAGCCGAGGACGTAACGATATGAACACTGAAGCTTTCTTT. The chain couples TRBV5-1 to TRBJ1-1; D is ambiguous. Looked up from germline, CDR1 is SGHRS and CDR2 is YFSETQ. The CDR3 is 16 amino acids. V lost 4 bases, J lost 0 bases, and 16 bases lay in between. Together with reference TRBV5-1 and TRBJ1-1, the CDR3 gives the full variable domain: KAGVTQTPRYLIKTRGQQVTLSCSPISGHRSVSWYQQTPGQGLQFLFEYFSETQRNKGNFPGRFSGRQFSNSRSEMNVSTLELGDSALYLCASSRGRNDMNTEAFFGQGTRLTVV.